The 22 T cell receptor beta chains presented below share a single source sample, sequenced in a study of cytomegalovirus exposure and HLA in healthy donors (TCRdb year 2017). The library was made by the immunoSEQ multiplex PCR assay. A mixture of 60 forward primers for TCR Vbeta segments and 13 reverse primers for TCR Jbeta segments was used in the multiplex PCR. TCRdb took this table from immuneACCESS and kept in-frame rearrangements with V and J called. Such tables lack part of the clones; where checked against another copy, unresolved V genes explain under half of the gap, and the rest is unexplained. Recorded for this sample are approximately 100,000 clones; roughly four fifths of them occurred a single time. The ten largest clones add up to less than 11% of the sample. Sequenced input: PBMCs. These receptors were taken from a man in his fifties in good health and CMV-seronegative.

This clone has just a few counts. The genes are TRBV5-1 and TRBJ1-1; D is possibly TRBD1 (5 bases). V shed 2 bases and J shed 3 bases, with 14 bases lying between them. Germline CDR1 and CDR2: SGHRS and YFSETQ. There are 15 residues in the CDR3. The CDR3 coding sequence is TGCGCCAGCAGCTTTACGGGGGTTCAGGACACTGAAGCTTTCTTT. Protein product: CASSFTGVQDTEAFF.

Many counts were recorded for this clone. The V call is TRBV6-1, the J call TRBJ1-1, with D possibly matching TRBD1 (5 bases). The V gene's germline CDR1 is MNHNS and CDR2 SASEGT. V was trimmed by 4 bases and J by 5 bases, leaving 14 bases between them. This CDR3 is 14 amino acids long. CDR3 amino acids: CASSGDFSGTEAFF. Written as DNA, the CDR3 is TGTGCCAGCAGTGGGGACTTTTCGGGGACTGAAGCTTTCTTT.

The chain is built from TRBV28 and TRBJ1-1; D unresolved. The CDR3 contains 11 residues. From germline, CDR1 is MDHEN and CDR2 SYDVKM. V shed 3 bases and J shed 4 bases, with 3 bases lying between them. Written as DNA, the CDR3 is TGTGCCAGCAGTTTCGTCACTGAAGCTTTCTTT. It yields the protein CASSFVTEAFF.

The chain employs TRBV27 and TRBJ1-2, with D perhaps matching TRBD1 (6 bases). Between the trimmed V and J ends, which lost 0 bases and 7 bases, there was a span of 12 bases. This CDR3 is built from 14 residues. Germline CDR1 is MNHEY and CDR2 is SMNVEV (reference sequence). CDR3 region: CASSLSFPGVGYTF. As DNA, the CDR3 is TGTGCCAGCAGTTTATCGTTTCCAGGGGTTGGCTACACCTTC.

This sequence joins TRBV7-3 and TRBJ1-1; D ambiguous. Germline V gene data show CDR1 as SGHTA and CDR2 as FQGTGA. The CDR3 is 13 amino acids. V was shortened by 5 bases and J by 0 bases, with 7 bases between the two germline ends. The CDR3 DNA follows: TGTGCCAGCAGCCGTTCAGTGAACACTGAAGCTTTCTTT. Residues: CASSRSVNTEAFF.

CDR3 protein: CASSDYRGLNQPQHF. DNA of the CDR3: TGTGCCAGCAGTGACTACAGGGGACTCAATCAGCCCCAGCATTTT. This chain joins TRBV6-5 and TRBJ1-5; 7 nucleotides agree with TRBD1. Germline loops: CDR1 MNHEY, CDR2 SVGAGI. This CDR3 comprises 15 residues. The V segment lost 5 bases and the J segment 3 bases; nucleotides outside the gene matches: 7.

Concerning this clone itself: The junction departs from the called germline gene at one end, perhaps through a read error. V is TRBV7-7 and J is TRBJ2-7; 9 bases agree with TRBD2. This CDR3 has 13 amino acids. CDR1 and CDR2 (germline): SSHAT, FNYEAQ (reference sequence). The chain's CDR3 is CASSLRGGGEQYF. The CDR3 coding sequence is TGTGCTAGCAGCTTGCGGGGGGGCGGCGAGCAGTACTTC.

V gene TRBV4-2 combines with J gene TRBJ2-7; possible D gene TRBD1, 5 bases. The germline CDR1 and CDR2 sequences are LGHNA and YNFKEQ. V shed 4 bases and J shed 3 bases, with 16 bases lying between them. CDR3 size: 15 residues. This CDR3 reads CASSLKQGQDYEQYF. In nucleotides, the CDR3 is TGTGCCAGCAGCCTTAAGCAGGGCCAGGACTACGAGCAGTACTTC.

The chain links TRBV9 to TRBJ2-2; D is unresolved. Germline CDR1 SGDLS, CDR2 YYNGEE. The V end lost 4 bases, the J end lost 3 bases, and 10 bases lay between the germline ends. The CDR3 runs 14 residues. CDR3 protein: CASSLSLDTGELFF. For the CDR3, the DNA is TGTGCCAGCAGCTTGTCCCTAGACACCGGGGAGCTGTTTTTT.

The chain recombines TRBV5-6 with TRBJ2-3; D not resolved. The ends were cut back, 1 base at V and 6 bases at J, with 15 bases in the middle. Per the germline V gene, CDR1 is SGHDT and CDR2 is YYEEEE. The CDR3 is 15 amino acids. The CDR3 protein is CASSLFLGPRDTQYF. DNA for the CDR3: TGTGCCAGCAGCTTGTTTCTGGGCCCTCGGGATACGCAGTATTTT.

The CDR3 spells CASSLDRVNTEAFF. For the CDR3, the DNA is TGTGCCAGCAGCCTTGACAGGGTGAACACTGAAGCTTTCTTT. The rearrangement links TRBV7-9 to TRBJ1-1, with 7 bases matching TRBD1. The germline V gene encodes CDR1 SEHNR and CDR2 FQNEAQ (reference sequence). After removal of 5 bases from V and 0 bases from J, the junction contained 3 bases not matched to a gene. The CDR3 loop spans 14 amino acids.

This clone appeared a few times. V gene TRBV6-6 combines with J gene TRBJ2-7, with 10 positions matching TRBD1. Germline-derived CDR1 and CDR2 are MNHNY and SVGAGI (reference sequence). The CDR3 is 15 amino acids. V shed 4 bases and J 3 bases; nucleotides not matched to a gene: 6. The CDR3, as DNA: TGTGCCAGCAGTTCCACCGGGACAGGGGTCTACGAGCAGTACTTC. This gives the protein CASSSTGTGVYEQYF.

The rearrangement uses TRBV6-5 and TRBJ2-7, with 8 bases lining up with TRBD2. Trimming cost V 5 bases and J 4 bases; bases outside gene matches: 1. The germline V gene has CDR1 MNHEY and CDR2 SVGAGI. CDR3 length: 12 residues. The CDR3 protein is CASSTGGYEQYF. The CDR3 nucleotides read TGTGCCAGCAGTACGGGGGGGTACGAGCAGTACTTC.

This chain uses TRBV6-5 with TRBJ2-7; 11 bases are a match to TRBD2. This CDR3 is 14 amino acids long. V shed 4 bases and J 6 bases; nucleotides not matched to a gene: 5. Germline-derived CDR1 and CDR2 are MNHEY and SVGAGI. The CDR3 here is CASSFWLAGGEQYF. The CDR3 DNA follows: TGTGCCAGCAGTTTTTGGCTAGCGGGAGGCGAGCAGTACTTC.

J is TRBJ2-6 and V is TRBV28; D perhaps matches TRBD2 (5 bases). The CDR3 consists of 16 residues. The germline V gene encodes CDR1 MDHEN and CDR2 SYDVKM. The germline V and J ends were trimmed by 5 bases and 1 base, with 12 bases remaining between them. CDR3 nucleotides: TGTGCCAGCAGTGGCAATAGAGGGTCTGGGGCCAACGTCCTGACTTTC. Its translation: CASSGNRGSGANVLTF.

The chain uses TRBV4-1 and TRBJ1-4; D is uncertain. This CDR3 is 17 amino acids long. Per the germline V gene, CDR1 is MGHRA and CDR2 is YSYEKL. V dropped 4 bases and J dropped 0 bases, with 15 bases sitting between them. CDR3 sequence (DNA): TGCGCCAGCAGCCTGGGCGTTTTGGCTGCAACTAATGAAAAACTGTTTTTT. The encoded protein is CASSLGVLAATNEKLFF.

The J gene is TRBJ1-2, the V gene TRBV2, with D perhaps TRBD1 (5 bases). The CDR3 has 13 residues. V was shortened by 5 bases and J by 8 bases, with 15 bases between the two germline ends. The germline V gene encodes CDR1 SNHLY and CDR2 FYNNEI. In nucleotides, the CDR3 is TGTGCCAGCAGTTTCCGGGACTTAGGGGGCTACACCTTC. This encodes CASSFRDLGGYTF. Based on the CDR3 plus reference TRBV2 and TRBJ1-2, the full variable domain is EPEVTQTPSHQVTQMGQEVILRCVPISNHLYFYWYRQILGQKVEFLVSFYNNEISEKSEIFDDQFSVERPDGSNFTLKIRSTKLEDSAMYFCASSFRDLGGYTFGSGTRLTVV.

This chain connects TRBV4-2 to TRBJ1-4; D gene unclear. Trimming took 5 bases from V and 6 from J, leaving 16 bases between them. This CDR3 region has 15 residues. Germline assignment: CDR1 LGHNA and CDR2 YNFKEQ. CDR3 nucleotide sequence: TGTGCCAGCAGCTTAAGCTCACGCTTGGATGAAAAACTGTTTTTT. It is translated as CASSLSSRLDEKLFF.

This chain links TRBV9 with TRBJ1-3; weak D call: TRBD1 (6 bases). Germline loops: CDR1 SGDLS, CDR2 YYNGEE. The CDR3 consists of 16 residues. Trimming removed 3 bases from V and 4 bases from J, with 17 bases in between. The CDR3: CASSDDRPSRGNTIYF. CDR3 DNA: TGTGCCAGCAGCGATGACAGGCCTTCGAGGGGAAACACCATATATTTT.

The chain joins TRBV7-2 to TRBJ2-2; maybe TRBD1 (6 bases). The CDR3 totals 17 residues. The germline CDR1 and CDR2 sequences are SGHTA and FQGNSA. V lost 4 bases and J 7 bases, leaving 22 bases between the germline ends. The CDR3 sequence: CASSSILQGRVIGELFF. The CDR3 nucleotides read TGTGCCAGCAGCTCGATCTTACAGGGTAGGGTCATCGGGGAGCTGTTTTTT.

The CDR3 spells CASSSRDSYEQYF. The CDR3 DNA is TGTGCCAGCAGCTCCAGGGACTCCTACGAGCAGTACTTC. The chain joins TRBV7-9 to TRBJ2-7, with a tentative D call TRBD1 (5 bases). The CDR3 covers 13 residues. V lost 4 bases, J lost 0 bases, and 7 bases lay in between. The germline V gene has CDR1 SEHNR and CDR2 FQNEAQ (reference sequence).

The chain combines TRBV5-4 with TRBJ2-5, with 12 bases fitting TRBD2. The V gene's germline CDR1 is SGHNT and CDR2 YYREEE (reference sequence). V was clipped by 2 bases and J by 9 bases; unmatched bases: 8. The CDR3 spans 15 residues. The CDR3 bases are TGTGCCAGCAGCTTTAGACTAGCGGGGGCCGGGGCCCAGTACTTC. This translates into CASSFRLAGAGAQYF.